Following are 8 T cell receptor beta chains from one sample sequenced in a study of T cell changes during pregnancy in multiple sclerosis. The repertoire was sequenced with immunoSEQ multiplex PCR; TCRdb's copy has only in-frame clones and lacks some. The table includes 65,000 to 95,000 clones, about 91% detected once. The source material was peripheral blood, sampled before pregnancy. Every receptor here comes from a female donor with multiple sclerosis, enrolled in a pregnancy study.

The CDR3: CASSPTGRGSYNEQFF. In DNA form, the CDR3 reads TGTGCCAGCAGCCCCACCGGGAGGGGGTCCTACAATGAGCAGTTCTTC. The chain joins TRBV28 to TRBJ2-1; 8 nucleotides agree with TRBD2. Trimming at V came to 6 bases and at J to 1 base, leaving 8 bases not matched to a gene. This CDR3 is built from 16 residues. Germline loops: CDR1 MDHEN, CDR2 SYDVKM.

This chain connects TRBV9 to TRBJ1-6, with D unclear. The germline V and J ends were trimmed by 3 bases and 8 bases, with 6 bases remaining between them. The CDR3 has 12 amino acids. Germline CDR1 reads SGDLS; CDR2 reads YYNGEE. The CDR3 coding sequence is TGTGCCAGCAGCGGAGAGCATTCACCCCTCCACTTT. Protein sequence: CASSGEHSPLHF.

This chain links TRBV6-5 with TRBJ1-2; D gene ambiguous. The CDR3 length is 12 residues. Trimming took 2 bases from V and 5 from J, leaving 6 bases between them. Germline-derived CDR1 and CDR2 are MNHEY and SVGAGI. The CDR3 region has the DNA TGTGCCAGCAGTTACGTCGGGTATGGCTACACCTTC. Translation: CASSYVGYGYTF.

The chain has TRBV5-1 and TRBJ2-5, with 8 bases matching TRBD2. V gave up 1 base and J gave up 2 bases; unmatched junction bases: 22. The CDR3 spans 21 residues. Germline V CDR1 and CDR2: SGHRS, YFSETQ. The CDR3 is CASSLSPGGGTLLGGQETQYF. The CDR3 DNA follows: TGCGCCAGCAGCTTGTCACCAGGCGGGGGGACCCTACTAGGGGGGCAAGAGACCCAGTACTTC.

This clone was seen just once. This chain uses TRBV6-1 with TRBJ2-1; 8 nucleotides line up with TRBD2. The germline gives CDR1 MNHNS, CDR2 SASEGT. The CDR3 sequence is 15 residues long. Trimming took 6 bases from V and 2 from J; bases not matched to a gene: 6. The CDR3 nucleotides read TGTGCCAGCAGACTAGCGGATGTTACCTACAATGAGCAGTTCTTC. It yields the protein CASRLADVTYNEQFF.

This chain connects TRBV30 to TRBJ2-3; D possibly corresponds to TRBD2 (7 bases). Trimming took off 5 bases at V and 3 bases at J, with 18 bases between the two ends. The CDR3 runs 15 residues. Germline CDR1 reads GTSNPN; CDR2 reads SVGIG (reference sequence). This CDR3 is CAWGTWGGATDTQYF. In nucleotides, the CDR3 is TGTGCCTGGGGGACCTGGGGGGGGGCTACAGATACGCAGTATTTT.

V usage is TRBV2 and J usage is TRBJ1-6, with D possibly being TRBD1 (5 bases). The CDR3 is 14 amino acids. V was trimmed by 2 bases and J by 10 bases, leaving 12 bases between them. Germline V lookup: CDR1 SNHLY, CDR2 FYNNEI. CDR3 residues: CASSERQGGSPLHF. The DNA for the CDR3 is TGTGCCAGCAGTGAACGGCAGGGTGGCTCACCCCTCCACTTT.

The CDR3 spells CASSSSGGHLSYNEQFF. The DNA of the CDR3 is TGTGCCAGCAGCTCCAGCGGGGGACACCTTTCCTACAATGAGCAGTTCTTC. The chain joins TRBV11-3 to TRBJ2-1; TRBD2 matches 8 bases. CDR1 and CDR2 (germline): SGHNT, YENEEA. V lost 4 bases and J lost 1; bases outside the gene matches: 9. The CDR3 runs to 17 residues.